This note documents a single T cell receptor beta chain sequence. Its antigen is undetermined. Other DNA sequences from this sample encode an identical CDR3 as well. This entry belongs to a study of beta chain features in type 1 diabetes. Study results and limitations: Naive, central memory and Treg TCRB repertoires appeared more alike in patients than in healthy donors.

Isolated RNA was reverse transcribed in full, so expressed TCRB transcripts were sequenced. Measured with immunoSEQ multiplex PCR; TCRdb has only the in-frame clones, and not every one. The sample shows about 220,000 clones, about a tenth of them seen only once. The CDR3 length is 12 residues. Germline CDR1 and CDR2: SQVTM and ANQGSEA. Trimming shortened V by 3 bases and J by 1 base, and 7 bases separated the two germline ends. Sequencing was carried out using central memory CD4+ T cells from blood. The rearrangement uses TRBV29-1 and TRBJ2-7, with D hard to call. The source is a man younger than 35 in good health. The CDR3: CSVETGSYEQYF. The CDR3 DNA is TGCAGCGTTGAGACCGGTTCCTACGAGCAGTACTTC.